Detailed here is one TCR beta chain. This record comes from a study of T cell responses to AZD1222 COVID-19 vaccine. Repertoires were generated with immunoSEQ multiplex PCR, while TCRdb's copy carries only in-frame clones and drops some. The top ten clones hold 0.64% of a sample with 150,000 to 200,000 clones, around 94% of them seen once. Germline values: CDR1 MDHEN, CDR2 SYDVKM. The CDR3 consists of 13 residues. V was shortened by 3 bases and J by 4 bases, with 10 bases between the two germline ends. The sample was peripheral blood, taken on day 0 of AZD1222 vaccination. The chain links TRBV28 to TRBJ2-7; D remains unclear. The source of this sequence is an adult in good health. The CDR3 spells CASSLGHSYEQYF. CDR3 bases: TGTGCCAGCAGTTTGGGTCACTCATACGAGCAGTACTTC.